This is a list of T cell receptor beta chains from one sample in a study of siplizumab effects on memory and regulatory T cells. Sequencing used immunoSEQ multiplex PCR; TCRdb keeps in-frame clones, though not all of them. The sample carries approximately 94,000 clones, about 96% recorded once. Input material: naive CD4+ T cells sorted from blood. All receptors come from a human donor in good health. Both conserved end residues are part of each CDR3. D genes are given only for firm matches. Rows give clone size only sometimes, using once, few, many, or a class for an expanded clone.

j_call: TRBJ2-7
d_call: .
clone_size: .
v_call: TRBV4-3
cdr3_nt: TGCGCCAGCAGCCAAGATCCGGGGAGCGCCTACGAGCAGTACTTC
cdr3_aa: CASSQDPGSAYEQYF

j_call: TRBJ1-3
d_call: .
clone_size: .
v_call: TRBV6-5
cdr3_nt: TGTGCCAGCAAGAGACGTAACCTCGGGGGAAACACCATATATTTT
cdr3_aa: CASKRRNLGGNTIYF

j_call: TRBJ1-2
d_call: .
clone_size: .
v_call: TRBV28
cdr3_nt: TGTGCCAGCAGTTTGTCTCAGGTCTCTGGCTACACCTTC
cdr3_aa: CASSLSQVSGYTF

j_call: TRBJ1-5
d_call: TRBD1
clone_size: once
v_call: TRBV27
cdr3_nt: TGTGCCAGCAGTCAAATCTCCAGGGGGCGGGGCCAGCCCCAGCATTTT
cdr3_aa: CASSQISRGRGQPQHF

j_call: TRBJ1-2
d_call: .
clone_size: .
v_call: TRBV28
cdr3_nt: TGTGCCAGCAGTTTACCTGGCTACACCTTC
cdr3_aa: CASSLPGYTF

j_call: TRBJ2-1
d_call: .
clone_size: .
v_call: TRBV7-2
cdr3_nt: TGTGCCAGCAGCTTAGTGCGGGTTTCCTACAATGAGCAGTTCTTC
cdr3_aa: CASSLVRVSYNEQFF

j_call: TRBJ2-7
d_call: .
clone_size: .
v_call: TRBV21-1
cdr3_nt: TGTGCCAGCAGCAAGAAGACAGGACGGGGCGAGCAGTACTTC
cdr3_aa: CASSKKTGRGEQYF

j_call: TRBJ2-2
d_call: .
clone_size: .
v_call: TRBV5-1
cdr3_nt: TGCGCCAGCAGCCCGTCAGGGGCGAACACCGGGGAGCTGTTTTTT
cdr3_aa: CASSPSGANTGELFF

j_call: TRBJ2-5
d_call: .
clone_size: once
v_call: TRBV6-1
cdr3_nt: TGTGCCAGCAGTGTGCAGGGGCGGGAGACCCAGTACTTC
cdr3_aa: CASSVQGRETQYF

j_call: TRBJ1-3
d_call: TRBD1
clone_size: .
v_call: TRBV11-2
cdr3_nt: TGTGCCAGCAGCCAAACCAGGGGGCTTGGGAACACCATATATTTT
cdr3_aa: CASSQTRGLGNTIYF